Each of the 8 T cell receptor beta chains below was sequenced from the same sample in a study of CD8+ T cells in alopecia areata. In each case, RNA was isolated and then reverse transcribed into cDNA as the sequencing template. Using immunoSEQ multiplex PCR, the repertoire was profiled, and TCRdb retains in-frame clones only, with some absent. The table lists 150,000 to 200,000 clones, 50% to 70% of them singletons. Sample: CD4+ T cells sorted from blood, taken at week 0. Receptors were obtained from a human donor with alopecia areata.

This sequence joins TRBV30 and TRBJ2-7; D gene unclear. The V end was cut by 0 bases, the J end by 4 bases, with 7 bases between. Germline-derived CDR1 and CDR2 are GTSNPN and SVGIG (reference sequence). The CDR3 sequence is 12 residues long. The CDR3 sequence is CAWSVRNYEQYF. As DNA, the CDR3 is TGTGCCTGGAGTGTAAGAAATTACGAGCAGTACTTC.

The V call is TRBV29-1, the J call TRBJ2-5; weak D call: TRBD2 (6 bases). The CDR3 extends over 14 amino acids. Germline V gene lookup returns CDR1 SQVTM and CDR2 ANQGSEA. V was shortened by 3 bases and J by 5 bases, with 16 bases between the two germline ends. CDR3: CSVEEGTSRETQYF. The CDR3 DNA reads TGCAGCGTTGAGGAGGGGACGTCTAGGGAGACCCAGTACTTC. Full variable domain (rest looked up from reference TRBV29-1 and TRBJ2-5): SAVISQKPSRDICQRGTSLTIQCQVDSQVTMMFWYRQQPGQSLTLIATANQGSEATYESGFVIDKFPISRPNLTFSTLTVSNMSPEDSSIYLCSVEEGTSRETQYFGPGTRLLVL.

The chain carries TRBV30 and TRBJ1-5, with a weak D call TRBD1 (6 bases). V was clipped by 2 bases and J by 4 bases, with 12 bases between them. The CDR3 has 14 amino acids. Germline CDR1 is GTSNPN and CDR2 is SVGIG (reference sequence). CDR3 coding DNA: TGTGCCTGGAGTCGGACAGTCCCTAATCAGCCCCAGCATTTT. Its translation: CAWSRTVPNQPQHF.

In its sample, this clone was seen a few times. CDR3 in DNA: TGTGCCAGCCAAAACAGGGTCATCAACACTGAAGCTTTCTTT. It translates to CASQNRVINTEAFF. The V call is TRBV7-2, the J call TRBJ1-1, with a possible D match to TRBD1 (6 bases). Germline values: CDR1 SGHTA, CDR2 FQGNSA. Trimming removed 8 bases from V and 2 bases from J, with 15 bases in between. This CDR3 has 14 amino acids.

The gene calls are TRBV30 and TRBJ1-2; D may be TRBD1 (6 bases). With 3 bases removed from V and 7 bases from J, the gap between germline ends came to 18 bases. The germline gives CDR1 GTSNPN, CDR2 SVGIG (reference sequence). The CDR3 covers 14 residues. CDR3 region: CAWSRGGGSFGYTF. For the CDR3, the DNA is TGTGCCTGGAGCAGGGGCGGCGGCAGCTTTGGCTACACCTTC.

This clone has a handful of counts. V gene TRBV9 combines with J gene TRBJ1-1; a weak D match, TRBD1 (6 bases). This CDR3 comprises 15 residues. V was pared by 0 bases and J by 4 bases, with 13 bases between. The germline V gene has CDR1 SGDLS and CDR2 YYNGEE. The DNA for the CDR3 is TGTGCCAGCAGCGTAGCGCAGGGGTCGAGCACTGAAGCTTTCTTT. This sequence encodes CASSVAQGSSTEAFF.

Written as DNA, the CDR3 is TGTGCCAGCAGTGCCCAGGTGCACTATGGCTACACCTTC. Translation: CASSAQVHYGYTF. The V gene is TRBV2, the J gene TRBJ1-2; no clear D gene. There are 13 residues in the CDR3. V was pared by 4 bases and J by 3 bases, with 9 bases between. Per the germline V gene, CDR1 is SNHLY and CDR2 is FYNNEI.

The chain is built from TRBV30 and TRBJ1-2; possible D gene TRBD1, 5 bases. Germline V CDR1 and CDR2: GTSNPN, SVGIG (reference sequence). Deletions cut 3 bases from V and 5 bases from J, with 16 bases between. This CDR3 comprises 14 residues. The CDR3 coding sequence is TGTGCCTGGAGACGGGACGGAGCACCTTATGGCTACACCTTC. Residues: CAWRRDGAPYGYTF.